This T cell receptor (beta chain) was identified in a study of siplizumab effects on memory and regulatory T cells. As concerns this clone: What it binds is not known.

Germline-derived CDR1 and CDR2 are SSHAT and FNYEAQ (reference sequence). This CDR3 is built from 15 residues. Between the trimmed V and J ends, which lost 5 bases and 0 bases, there was a span of 14 bases. Findings and caveats of the study: The average Treg-derived proportion among mappable alloreactive CD4+ clones was 65% to 75% with siplizumab versus 25% to 30% in controls. Mapping to unstimulated subsets was achieved for only a minor fraction of alloreactive clones.

Sequencing of each sample assayed approximately 110,000 TCR templates. Repertoires were generated with immunoSEQ multiplex PCR, while TCRdb's copy carries only in-frame clones and drops some. This sample has 50,000 to 70,000 clones, with 96% found just once. Sequencing was done on a sample of naive CD8+ T cells sorted from blood. The gene calls are TRBV7-7 and TRBJ2-7, with unresolved D. This receptor was identified in a human donor in good health. Here the CDR3 reads CASSPKSDVSYEQYF. In DNA form, the CDR3 reads TGTGCCAGCAGCCCTAAGTCGGACGTCTCCTACGAGCAGTACTTC.